A single TCR beta chain is shown here with its context. What it binds is not known. Germline CDR1 is MNHEY and CDR2 is SVGAGI. The CDR3 is made up of 14 amino acids. J lost 5 bases, V lost 6 bases, and 5 bases had no gene match. Here immunoSEQ multiplex PCR was the method, and the copy in TCRdb shows in-frame clones only, minus some. The table has approximately 90,000 clones, 70% to 90% seen once. These data belong to a study of T cell responses to AZD1222 COVID-19 vaccine. Study-wide context: Pooling covered second doses at about 4 or about 12 weeks. Study-wide findings and caveats: Spike-specific TCR breadth rose after two AZD1222 doses, and depth rose as well. Seropositive at baseline were only a handful of AZD1222 recipients.

The source material was peripheral blood, sampled on day 0 of AZD1222 vaccination. The receptor comes from an adult in good health. V and J are TRBV6-5 and TRBJ1-1; the match to TRBD1 covers 11 bases. Here the CDR3 reads CASSGQGANTEAFF. CDR3 DNA: TGTGCCAGCAGCGGACAGGGGGCGAATACTGAAGCTTTCTTT.